This T cell receptor beta chain was sequenced in a study of T cells after yellow fever vaccination. For the study at large: It was SMART-Seq v4 Ultra Low Input that prepared the fractions with low cell numbers.

Germline CDR1 reads SGHRS; CDR2 reads YFSETQ. This CDR3 comprises 14 residues. Trimming took 6 bases from V and 3 from J; bases not matched to a gene: 6. A note on this clonotype: Its antigen remains unidentified.

UMIs and a universal primer site were added when TCR cDNA was made by 5'RACE template switching. Via MiXCR, TCRdb re-called the 5' RACE reads, giving one row per CDR3 protein. This sample has some 560,000 distinct CDR3 sequences, with about 17% found just once. Notes on the study in general: Subsequent to the booster, the majority of primary-vaccination clones reappeared (around 97% CD4, roughly 90% CD8). Clonotypes shared by both compartments, CD4 and CD8, made up a small share.

This sequence joins TRBV5-1 and TRBJ2-1; 7 nucleotides agree with TRBD2. This specimen was PBMCs, taken about 5 days after the first yellow fever vaccination. The clonotype originates from a young man who received the YFV17D yellow fever vaccine. The CDR3 here is CASNLAAGYNEQFF. For the CDR3, the DNA is TGCGCCAGCAACCTAGCGGCCGGCTACAATGAGCAGTTCTTC.